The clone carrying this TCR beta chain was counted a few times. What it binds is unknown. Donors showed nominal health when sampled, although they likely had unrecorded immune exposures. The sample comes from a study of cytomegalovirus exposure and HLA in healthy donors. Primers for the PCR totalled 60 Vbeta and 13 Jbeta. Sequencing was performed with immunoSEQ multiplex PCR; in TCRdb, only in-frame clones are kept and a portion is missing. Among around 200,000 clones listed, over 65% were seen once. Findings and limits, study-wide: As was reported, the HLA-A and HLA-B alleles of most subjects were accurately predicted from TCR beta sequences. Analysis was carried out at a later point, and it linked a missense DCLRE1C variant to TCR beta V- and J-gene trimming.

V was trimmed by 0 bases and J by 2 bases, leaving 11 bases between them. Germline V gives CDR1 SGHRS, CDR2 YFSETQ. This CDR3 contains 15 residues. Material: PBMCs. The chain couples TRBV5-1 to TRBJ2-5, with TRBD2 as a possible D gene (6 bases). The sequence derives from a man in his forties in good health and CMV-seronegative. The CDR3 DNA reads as TGCGCCAGCAGCTTGGCCGGGGGTTGGCAAGAGACCCAGTACTTC. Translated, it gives CASSLAGGWQETQYF.